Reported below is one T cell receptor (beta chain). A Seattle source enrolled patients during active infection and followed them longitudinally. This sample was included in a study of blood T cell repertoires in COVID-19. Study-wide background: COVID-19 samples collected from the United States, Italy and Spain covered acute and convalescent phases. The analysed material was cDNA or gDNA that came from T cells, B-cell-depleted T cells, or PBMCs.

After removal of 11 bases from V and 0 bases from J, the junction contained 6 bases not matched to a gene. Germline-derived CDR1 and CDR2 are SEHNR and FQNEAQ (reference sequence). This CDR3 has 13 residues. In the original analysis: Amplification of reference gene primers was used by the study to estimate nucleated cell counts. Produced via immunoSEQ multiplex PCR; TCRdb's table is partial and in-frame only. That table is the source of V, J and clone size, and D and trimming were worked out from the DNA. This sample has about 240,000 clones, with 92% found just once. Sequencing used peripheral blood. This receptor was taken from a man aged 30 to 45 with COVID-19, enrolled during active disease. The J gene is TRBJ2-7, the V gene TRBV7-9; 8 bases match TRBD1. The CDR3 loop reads CAGQTGGSYEQYF. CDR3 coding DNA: TGTGCCGGCCAAACAGGGGGCTCCTACGAGCAGTACTTC.